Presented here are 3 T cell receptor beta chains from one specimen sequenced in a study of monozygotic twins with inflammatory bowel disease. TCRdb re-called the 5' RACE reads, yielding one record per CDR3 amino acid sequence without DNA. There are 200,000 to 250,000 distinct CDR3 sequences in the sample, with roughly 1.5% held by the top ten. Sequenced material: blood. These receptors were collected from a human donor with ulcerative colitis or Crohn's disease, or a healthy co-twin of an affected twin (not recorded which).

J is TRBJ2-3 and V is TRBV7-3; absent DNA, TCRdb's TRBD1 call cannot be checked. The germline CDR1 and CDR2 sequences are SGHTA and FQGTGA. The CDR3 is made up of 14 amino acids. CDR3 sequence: CASSLNQGSDTQYF.

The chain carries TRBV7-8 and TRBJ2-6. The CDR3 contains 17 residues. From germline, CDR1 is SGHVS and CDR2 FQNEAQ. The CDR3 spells CASSFSGLPSGANVLTF. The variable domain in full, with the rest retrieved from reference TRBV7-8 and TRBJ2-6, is GAGVSQSPRYKVAKRGQDVALRCDPISGHVSLFWYQQALGQGPEFLTYFQNEAQLDKSGLPSDRFFAERPEGSVSTLKIQRTQQEDSAVYLCASSFSGLPSGANVLTFGAGSRLTVL.

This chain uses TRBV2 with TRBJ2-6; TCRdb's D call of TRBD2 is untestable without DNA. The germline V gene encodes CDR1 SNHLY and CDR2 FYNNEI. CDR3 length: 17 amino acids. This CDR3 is CASSGRLNLAGANVLTF.